This section outlines one T cell receptor (beta chain) sequence together with its context. Its target is not known. One end of the junction does not line up with germline, which may come from a read error. These data belong to a study of cytomegalovirus exposure and HLA in healthy donors. Study results and limitations: Confirmation in vitro established that a few CMV-associated chains were specific for CMV antigens. Later analysis demonstrated an association between a missense DCLRE1C variant and TCR beta V- and J-gene trimming.

The PCR ran on 60 Vbeta and 13 Jbeta primers. Per the authors' pipeline: There were 70 million to 95 million unique TCR beta chains by a later count, and around 10 million of them were shared. Sequencing used immunoSEQ multiplex PCR; TCRdb keeps in-frame clones, though not all of them. That table gives V, J and clone size, and the DNA gave D and trimming. The sample has about 67,000 clones; over 75% are singletons. Germline CDR1 and CDR2: DFQATT and SNEGSKA (reference sequence). The CDR3 has 11 residues. The chain employs TRBV20-1 and TRBJ1-2; 8 nucleotides match TRBD1. The sample consisted of PBMCs. This receptor was taken from a woman under 40 in good health and CMV-seropositive. Written as DNA, the CDR3 is TGCAGTGCTACACCTTCCGGGACAGGCCGCTTC. Its protein is CSATPSGTGRF.